This TCR beta chain was captured in a study of beta chain features in type 1 diabetes. Study at large: Age and gender were similar between patients and healthy donors, as were cell yields. The study, taken as a whole, reports: Cells with high TCR expression could be over-represented by cDNA sequencing.

Post-sort purity exceeded 95% for all sorted populations. The germline gives CDR1 SGHRS, CDR2 YFSETQ. The CDR3 length is 15 residues. The ends lost 0 bases at V and 5 bases at J; junction bases unmatched: 2. In the case of this clone: The target antigen is unknown.

Expressed TCRB transcripts were sequenced because the isolated RNA had all been reverse transcribed beforehand. Clones were read by immunoSEQ multiplex PCR, and TCRdb kept only the in-frame ones, dropping some. The data contain some 230,000 clones, 7.5% to 10% of them singletons. The source is a woman between 18 and 29 years old in good health. The J gene is TRBJ1-4, the V gene TRBV5-1; 9 bases match TRBD1. The sequenced sample consisted of naive CD4+ T cells from blood. CDR3 protein: CASSLAGQGNEKLFF. The CDR3 nucleotides are TGCGCCAGCAGCTTGGCCGGACAGGGGAATGAAAAACTGTTTTTT.